This T cell receptor beta chain was identified in a study of shared clonotypes between healthy human individuals. Whole-study findings and limits: Against clonotypes common to all four donors, non-shared ones had lower generation probabilities.

In the original processing: Sequence data from immunoSEQ were junction-only and lacked quality scores; consequently, filtering differed. The protocol was immunoSEQ multiplex PCR, while the TCRdb copy is restricted to in-frame clones and leaves out a portion. That table gives V, J and clone size, and the DNA gave D and trimming. This table has approximately 1,500,000 clones, around 98% appearing once. A note on this clone: Antigen unknown.

The V gene's germline CDR1 is SGDLS and CDR2 YYNGEE. The V and J ends lost 4 bases and 5 bases respectively, with 12 bases between them. CDR3 size: 13 residues. Nashville, Tennessee was home to all donors, who were Caucasian adults. The chain employs TRBV9 and TRBJ1-2, with no clear D. The TCR was taken from a man younger than 45 in good health. What was sequenced was naive CD4+ T cells sorted from blood. Indicated subset: CD45RA+ positively selected. The CDR3 DNA sequence: TGTGCCAGCAGCCCCGGAGCAACGTATGGCTACACCTTC. It encodes CASSPGATYGYTF.